This T cell receptor (beta chain) was sequenced for a study of T cells after yellow fever vaccination. Study-level points and caveats: CD4 and CD8 compartments shared a small share of clonotypes. Repertoires obtained by FACS sorting could include abundant clonotypes that entered as contaminants from the bulk population. Post-booster reappearance was seen for most primary-vaccination clones (around 96% CD4, 88% CD8).

This clonotype was detected a few times. Its antigen is currently unknown. V gave up 3 bases and J gave up 5 bases; unmatched junction bases: 10. Germline values: CDR1 MGHRA, CDR2 YSYEKL. This CDR3 is 16 amino acids long. Researchers made TCR cDNA using 5'RACE template switching, and this step added a universal primer site and UMIs. TCRdb recomputed calls from the 5' RACE reads with MiXCR, one row per CDR3 protein. The sample holds 450,000 to 550,000 distinct CDR3 sequences; less than 25% are singletons and the top ten take 16%. The TCR originated in a man between 18 and 29 years old who received the YFV17D yellow fever vaccine. Sequences were derived from PBMCs, sampled approximately 22 days after the first yellow fever vaccination. The V gene is TRBV4-1, the J gene TRBJ2-5; 9 bases map to TRBD2. CDR3 sequence: CASSQSRGGAGETQYF. The CDR3 nucleotides are TGCGCCAGCAGCCAGTCGCGCGGGGGGGCAGGCGAGACCCAGTACTTC.